A selection of T cell receptor beta chains follows, all from one sample in a study of blood T cell repertoires in COVID-19. Assay: immunoSEQ multiplex PCR; the TCRdb copy retains only in-frame clones and omits some. The sample yields more than 80,000 clones, around 86% seen once. The source material was peripheral blood. These receptors all come from a middle-aged man with acute or convalescent COVID-19. The CDR3 runs from the conserved cysteine through the conserved F or W. D genes are given only for firm matches. Not all rows give a size; the values are once, few, many and, for expanded clones, a class.

TRBV30	.	TRBJ1-5	.	TGTGCCTGGAGTAGGCGGGCCCCTACAAGCAATCAGCCCCAGCATTTT	CAWSRRAPTSNQPQHF
TRBV7-8	TRBD1	TRBJ1-5	.	TGTGCCAGCACCGTTACCGGGACAGGGGGCAATCAGCCCCAGCATTTT	CASTVTGTGGNQPQHF
TRBV7-2	.	TRBJ1-5	.	TGTGCCAGCAGCTTAGGCAGAATTAGCAATCAGCCCCAGCATTTT	CASSLGRISNQPQHF
TRBV18	.	TRBJ2-5	.	TGTGCCAGCTCACCACCGATGGGGCGAGAGACCCAGTACTTC	CASSPPMGRETQYF
TRBV24-1	.	TRBJ2-7	.	TGTGCCACCAAGGGGGACCAGGCTTCGACGGACTTC	CATKGDQASTDF
TRBV3-1/TRBV3-2	TRBD2	TRBJ2-5	.	TGTGCCAGCAGCCAAGTCAGGACTAGCGGGTCAGAGACCCAGTACTTC	CASSQVRTSGSETQYF
TRBV18	TRBD1	TRBJ1-2	.	TGTGCCAGCTCACAGAGACAGGGCTATGGCTACACCTTC	CASSQRQGYGYTF
TRBV9	.	TRBJ1-2	.	TGTGCCAGCAGCGTAAGTGACGCTGGGAGGTATGGCTACACCTTC	CASSVSDAGRYGYTF
TRBV11-3	TRBD2	TRBJ2-1	.	TGTGCCAGCAGCCAAACGAGCGGGGGAGAGCAGTTCTTC	CASSQTSGGEQFF
TRBV19	TRBD2	TRBJ2-1	.	TGTGCCACCCAAGGACTAGCGGGGGCGAGGGAGCAGTTCTTC	CATQGLAGAREQFF
TRBV11-3	TRBD2	TRBJ2-2	.	TGTGCCAGCAGCTTACGGGAGGCCGGGGAGCTGTTTTTT	CASSLREAGELFF
TRBV6-5	.	TRBJ1-3	.	TGTGCCAGCAGTATCGGACAGCACGGAAACACCATATATTTT	CASSIGQHGNTIYF
TRBV5-1	.	TRBJ2-3	.	TGCGCCAGCAGCTTGGAAGCGGGTAGCAGCACAGATACGCAGTATTTT	CASSLEAGSSTDTQYF
TRBV5-6	TRBD1	TRBJ2-4	.	TGTGCCAGCAGCACGTACGACGGACAGGGACTAGCCAAAAACATTCAGTACTTC	CASSTYDGQGLAKNIQYF
TRBV6-1	.	TRBJ1-5	.	TGTGCCAGCAGTGAAGTTGGAGGGGCGACCAATCAGCCCCAGCATTTT	CASSEVGGATNQPQHF
TRBV20-1	TRBD1	TRBJ1-5	.	TGCAGTGCTAGTAGAGGGGACAGGGGATTTCAGCCCCAGCATTTT	CSASRGDRGFQPQHF
TRBV7-2	.	TRBJ2-1	.	TGTGCCAGCAGCTTATATGGGCAGGGGCGACTTTACAATGAGCAGTTCTTC	CASSLYGQGRLYNEQFF
TRBV5-1	TRBD2	TRBJ2-3	.	TGCGCCAGCAGCTTAGCGGGACCTAGCACAGATACGCAGTATTTT	CASSLAGPSTDTQYF
TRBV3-1/TRBV3-2	.	TRBJ1-5	.	TGTGCCAGCAGCCCCTCCGCGGGGGATCAGCCCCAGCATTTT	CASSPSAGDQPQHF
TRBV7-7	.	TRBJ1-1	.	TGTGCTAGCAGCGTGACAGTCGACACTGAAGCTTTCTTT	CASSVTVDTEAFF
TRBV18	.	TRBJ1-2	.	TGTGCCAGCTCACCAGTGGAGGGCAGGGGCTACACCTTC	CASSPVEGRGYTF
TRBV19	.	TRBJ1-1	.	TGTGCCAGTAGTACCGGATCAGGTACAGACACTGAAGCTTTCTTT	CASSTGSGTDTEAFF
TRBV6-2/TRBV6-3	TRBD2	TRBJ2-2	.	TGTGCCAGCAGCCCTCGGCGGGGGGCAAAGGGAACCGGGGAGCTGTTTTTT	CASSPRRGAKGTGELFF
TRBV19	.	TRBJ2-3	.	TGTGCCAGTAGTATTCTCGCGGAGATGGGTAGAGATACGCAGTATTTT	CASSILAEMGRDTQYF
TRBV11-3	.	TRBJ2-7	.	TGTGCCAGCAGCTCATCCACAGGAAACGAGCAGTACTTC	CASSSSTGNEQYF
TRBV5-6	.	TRBJ1-3	few	TGTGCCAGCAGCTACCCCTACAGGGCGAGAAGCTCTGGAAACACCATATATTTT	CASSYPYRARSSGNTIYF
TRBV5-6	TRBD1	TRBJ1-2	once	TGTGCCAGCAGCCCCGATGGACAGGGGGCGTTTTATGGCTACACCTTC	CASSPDGQGAFYGYTF
TRBV30	TRBD1	TRBJ1-4	.	TGTGCCTGGAGCGATGACAGGGGTTCAACTAATGAAAAACTGTTTTTT	CAWSDDRGSTNEKLFF
TRBV7-9	TRBD1	TRBJ2-2	.	TGTGCCAGCAGCTTCCAGGGGGTGGTGAACACCGGGGAGCTGTTTTTT	CASSFQGVVNTGELFF